The T cell receptor (beta chain) described here comes from a study of shared clonotypes between healthy human individuals. For the study at large: Per donor, three plates held CD4 naive cells, three held CD4 memory, two held CD8 naive and one held CD8 memory.

Germline lookup yields CDR1 SEHNR and CDR2 FQNEAQ (reference sequence). The CDR3 covers 19 residues. V lost 7 bases and J lost 4; bases outside the gene matches: 19. Study observations and caveats: Approximately 5% was the fraction of naive CD4 clonotypes found shared across several donors. Relative to memory subsets, naive subsets generally showed larger estimated richness.

CD45RO negativity and positive selection for CCR7 defined naive CD8 cells, a population that excluded terminally differentiated effector memory CD45RA+ cells. Each sorted subset replicate got 200 ng genomic DNA, tens of thousands of genomes. Here immunoSEQ multiplex PCR was the method, and the copy in TCRdb shows in-frame clones only, minus some. The sample lists millions of clones; about 92% were seen once. Comment on this clone: As yet, its antigen is unknown.

The sequence derives from a man in his late teens or twenties in good health. Some clones in this sample may be carry-over from other donors' samples. Sequenced input: naive CD8+ T cells from PBMCs. This chain links TRBV7-9 with TRBJ1-1; 12 bases are shared with TRBD1. CDR3 protein: CASNHNAGTGGPGGTEAFF. The CDR3 DNA is TGTGCCAGCAACCACAACGCCGGGACAGGGGGCCCCGGGGGCACTGAAGCTTTCTTT.